A single sample gave rise to the 15 T cell receptor beta chains below, sequenced in a study of blood T cell repertoires in COVID-19. Profiled with immunoSEQ multiplex PCR; TCRdb holds only in-frame clones, not every one. The sample consists of 230,000 or so clones, about 85% of them appearing once. Sequencing input: PBMCs or T cells enriched from blood (not recorded which). The receptors derive from a woman aged 45-65 years who had been exposed to COVID-19.

V usage is TRBV27 and J usage is TRBJ2-7, with a weak D call TRBD1 (5 bases). This CDR3 has 13 amino acids. The V end was cut by 8 bases, the J end by 4 bases, with 15 bases between. Germline values: CDR1 MNHEY, CDR2 SMNVEV (reference sequence). The CDR3 spells CASSVRARYEQYF. DNA of the CDR3: TGTGCCAGCTCAGTCAGGGCAAGATACGAGCAGTACTTC.

The chain has TRBV5-8 and TRBJ2-6; weak D call: TRBD1 (6 bases). Trimming removed 7 bases from V and 0 bases from J, with 23 bases in between. Per germline, CDR1 SGHTS and CDR2 YDEGEE. CDR3 length: 19 amino acids. CDR3 DNA sequence: TGTGCCAGCGTCCGGGACACCAAATTTCAACTCTCTGGGGCCAACGTCCTGACTTTC. Translation gives CASVRDTKFQLSGANVLTF.

The chain recombines TRBV5-1 with TRBJ1-1; D is possibly TRBD1 (5 bases). Trimming pared 7 bases from V and 1 base from J, leaving 11 bases between. The CDR3 runs to 13 residues. The germline V gene encodes CDR1 SGHRS and CDR2 YFSETQ. The CDR3 bases are TGCGCCAGCGGCAGGGCGGAGAACACTGAAGCTTTCTTT. Encoded protein: CASGRAENTEAFF.

This chain links TRBV18 with TRBJ1-2; D not certain. V gave up 8 bases and J gave up 6 bases, with 7 bases separating them. Germline V lookup: CDR1 KGHSH, CDR2 LQKENI. The CDR3 contains 10 residues. The CDR3 nucleotides read TGTGCCAGCCGATCAGATGGCTACACCTTC. The encoded protein is CASRSDGYTF.

J is TRBJ1-5 and V is TRBV9; D is ambiguous. This CDR3 region has 15 residues. V was shortened by 4 bases and J by 3 bases, with 14 bases between the two germline ends. CDR1 is SGDLS and CDR2 is YYNGEE in the germline V gene. CDR3: CASSLSLVSNQPQHF. Written as DNA, the CDR3 is TGTGCCAGCAGCCTGTCACTCGTGTCCAATCAGCCCCAGCATTTT.

The gene calls are TRBV29-1 and TRBJ1-5; 10 bases are a match to TRBD1. The CDR3 is 15 amino acids. Germline CDR1 reads SQVTM; CDR2 reads ANQGSEA. J gave up 2 bases and V 0 bases, and 1 base lay outside the gene matches. CDR3 sequence reads: CSVEEGTGGNQPQHF. CDR3 coding DNA: TGCAGCGTTGAAGAAGGGACAGGGGGCAATCAGCCCCAGCATTTT.

As concerns this clone: Other DNA sequences of this sample code for an identical CDR3. The chain has TRBV28 and TRBJ1-1; D might be TRBD1 (5 bases). Germline CDR1 MDHEN, CDR2 SYDVKM. The CDR3 runs to 12 residues. Trimming stripped 1 base from V and 8 bases from J, with 8 bases between. The CDR3 nucleotides are TGTGCCAGCAGTTTATATGGGGGGGAAGCTTTCTTT. Its protein product is CASSLYGGEAFF. The whole variable domain, filled in from reference TRBV28 and TRBJ1-1, reads DVKVTQSSRYLVKRTGEKVFLECVQDMDHENMFWYRQDPGLGLRLIYFSYDVKMKEKGDIPEGYSVSREKKERFSLILESASTNQTSMYLCASSLYGGEAFFGQGTRLTVV.

V is TRBV20-1 and J is TRBJ1-2, with D unresolved. This CDR3 is 13 amino acids long. V was shortened by 4 bases and J by 7 bases, with 16 bases between the two germline ends. Germline loops: CDR1 DFQATT, CDR2 SNEGSKA (reference sequence). The CDR3 DNA reads TGCAGTGCTAATGAGGCAGGTCCGAGTGGCTACACCTTC. It translates to CSANEAGPSGYTF.

The rearrangement joins TRBV12-3 or TRBV12-4 to TRBJ2-1, with D uncertain. The CDR3 length is 11 residues. The ends were cut back, 8 bases at V and 4 bases at J, with 6 bases in the middle. CDR3 loop: CASGTYNEQFF. The CDR3 bases are TGTGCCAGCGGCACATACAATGAGCAGTTCTTC.

The chain carries TRBV4-3 and TRBJ2-7; D gene uncertain. Trimming stripped 0 bases from V and 7 bases from J, with 10 bases between. The germline V gene encodes CDR1 LGHNA and CDR2 YSLEER. The CDR3 has 13 residues. Written as DNA, the CDR3 is TGCGCCAGCAGCCAAGAACTTCGGAGAGAGCAGTACTTC. Translated: CASSQELRREQYF.

V and J are TRBV5-4 and TRBJ2-7; D possibly corresponds to TRBD2 (6 bases). The germline V and J ends were trimmed by 0 bases and 1 base, with 11 bases remaining between them. Germline CDR1 SGHNT, CDR2 YYREEE (reference sequence). CDR3 length: 15 amino acids. CDR3 coding DNA: TGTGCCAGCAGCTTGGGCGGGGCCCTATCCTACGAGCAGTACTTC. Translating it yields CASSLGGALSYEQYF.

The chain links TRBV5-6 to TRBJ1-2, with TRBD1 matching 8 bases. With 0 bases clipped from V and 1 base from J, the junction kept 5 bases outside the gene matches. This CDR3 spans 16 amino acids. Germline lookup yields CDR1 SGHDT and CDR2 YYEEEE. In DNA form, the CDR3 reads TGTGCCAGCAGCTTGGCAGGGGGCAGAGGTAACTATGGCTACACCTTC. Translation: CASSLAGGRGNYGYTF.

The chain carries TRBV12-3 or TRBV12-4 and TRBJ1-4, with D unresolved. This CDR3 contains 13 residues. V was pared by 9 bases and J by 6 bases, with 14 bases between. In DNA, the CDR3 is TGTGCCAGTACGTGGCAGGAGGATGAAAAACTGTTTTTT. Residues: CASTWQEDEKLFF.

V is TRBV10-3 and J is TRBJ1-2; TRBD1 might be the D (6 bases). The V end lost 0 bases, the J end lost 8 bases, and 10 bases lay between the germline ends. The CDR3 runs 13 residues. Germline lookup yields CDR1 ENHRY and CDR2 SYGVKD. As DNA, the CDR3 is TGTGCCATCAGTGAGTCGGCAGGGGTCGGCTACACCTTC. This codes for CAISESAGVGYTF.

This chain joins TRBV19 and TRBJ2-4, with 9 positions matching TRBD1. The CDR3 contains 15 residues. Germline-derived CDR1 and CDR2 are LNHDA and SQIVND (reference sequence). J lost 8 bases, V lost 0 bases, and 5 bases had no gene match. CDR3 protein: CASSIDLQGAYIQYF. In DNA form, the CDR3 reads TGTGCCAGTAGTATAGATCTACAGGGGGCGTACATTCAGTACTTC.